This entry concerns a single T cell receptor beta chain. The antigen is unknown. The CDR3 sequence is 18 residues long. CDR1 SEHNR and CDR2 FQNEAQ come from the germline V gene (reference sequence). The sample comes from a study of T cells expressing NK-cell markers. Across the whole study: Beta-chain profiling covered CD3+CD56+NKG2C+, CD3+CD56+NKG2C- and CD3+CD56-NKG2C+ sorted subsets. One of the eight sequenced donors was seronegative, whereas the other seven were HCMV-seropositive. Study observations and caveats: Of CD8+ T cells, roughly 1.0-7.0% belonged to dominant NKG2C+ clonotypes in roughly six donors.

It was by 5'RACE template switching with UMIs that TCR beta cDNA was made. TCRdb re-called the 5' RACE reads; every CDR3 protein appears as one record, without DNA. Its listing shows about 260,000 distinct CDR3 sequences. Source material: blood T cells: a sorted CD56 or NKG2C T cell subset, CD4+ or CD8+ T cells, or bulk PBMC T cells (not recorded which). The rearrangement links TRBV7-9 to TRBJ2-5; without DNA, the TCRdb call of TRBD2 cannot be checked. The sequence was collected from a man younger than 35 in good health. This CDR3 is CASSLMGGLAGAPETQYF.